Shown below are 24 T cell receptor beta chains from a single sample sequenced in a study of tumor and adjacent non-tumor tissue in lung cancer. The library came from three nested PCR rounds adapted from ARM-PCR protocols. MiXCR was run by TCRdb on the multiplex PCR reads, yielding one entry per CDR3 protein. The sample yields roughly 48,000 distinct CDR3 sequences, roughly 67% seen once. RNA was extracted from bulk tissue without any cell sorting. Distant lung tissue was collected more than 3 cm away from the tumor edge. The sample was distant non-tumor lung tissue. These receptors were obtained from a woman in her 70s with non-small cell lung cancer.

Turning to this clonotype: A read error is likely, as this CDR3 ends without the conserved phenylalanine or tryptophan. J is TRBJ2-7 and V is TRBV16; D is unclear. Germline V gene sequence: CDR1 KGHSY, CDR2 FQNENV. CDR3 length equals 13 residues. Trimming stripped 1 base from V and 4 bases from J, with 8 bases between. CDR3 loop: CASSQLRIYEQYL. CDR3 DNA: TGTGCCAGCAGCCAATTGCGAATATACGAGCAGTACCTC.

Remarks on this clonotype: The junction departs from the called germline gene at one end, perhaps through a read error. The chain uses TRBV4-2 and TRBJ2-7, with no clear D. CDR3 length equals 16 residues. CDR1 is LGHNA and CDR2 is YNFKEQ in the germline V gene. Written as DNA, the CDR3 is TGTGCCAGCAGCCAAGAGCGTGCCCCAATGTTATACGAGCCGTACTTC. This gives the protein CASSQERAPMLYEPYF.

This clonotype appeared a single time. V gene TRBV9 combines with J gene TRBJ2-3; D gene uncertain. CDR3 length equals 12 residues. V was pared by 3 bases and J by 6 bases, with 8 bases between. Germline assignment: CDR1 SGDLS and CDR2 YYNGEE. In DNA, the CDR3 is TGTGCCAGCAGCGCCGCGCTGGATACGCAGTATTTT. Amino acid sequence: CASSAALDTQYF.

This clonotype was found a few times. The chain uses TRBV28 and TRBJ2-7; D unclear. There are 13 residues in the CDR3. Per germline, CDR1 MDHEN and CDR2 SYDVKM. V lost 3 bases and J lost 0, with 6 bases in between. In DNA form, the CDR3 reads TGTGCCAGCAGTTTTTCAGTCTCCTACGAGCAGTACTTC. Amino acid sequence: CASSFSVSYEQYF.

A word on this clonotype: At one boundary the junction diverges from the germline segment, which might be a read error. The DNA for the CDR3 is TGTGCCAGCAACTTAATGGTCGCGGACACTGAAGCTTTCTTT. Translating it yields CASNLMVADTEAFF. The chain links TRBV11-2 to TRBJ1-1; the D is unclear. The CDR3 runs 14 residues. The V gene's germline CDR1 is SGHAT and CDR2 FQNNGV.

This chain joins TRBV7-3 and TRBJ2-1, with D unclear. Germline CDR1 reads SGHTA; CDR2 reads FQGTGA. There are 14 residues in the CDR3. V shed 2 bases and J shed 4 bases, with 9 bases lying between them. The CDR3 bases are TGTGCCAGCAGCTTAGAGGCGGATTACAATGAGCAGTTCTTC. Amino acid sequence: CASSLEADYNEQFF.

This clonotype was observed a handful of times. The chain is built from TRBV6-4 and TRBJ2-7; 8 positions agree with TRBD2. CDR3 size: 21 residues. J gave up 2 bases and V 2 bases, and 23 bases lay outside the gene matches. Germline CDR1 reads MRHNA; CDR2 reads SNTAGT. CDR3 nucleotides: TGTGCCAGCAGTGACCCGAAGCCAGGTGGCCCTGCTAGCGGGTGCCCCTACGAGCAGTACTTC. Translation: CASSDPKPGGPASGCPYEQYF.

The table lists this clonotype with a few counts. CDR3 DNA sequence: TGTGCCATCAGTGACCCGACAGGGAGGAAGAACACCGGGGAGCTGTTTTTT. Protein sequence: CAISDPTGRKNTGELFF. The chain couples TRBV10-3 to TRBJ2-2, with a tentative D call TRBD1 (7 bases). Trimming cost V 3 bases and J 1 base, with 15 bases left between them. Germline V gives CDR1 ENHRY, CDR2 SYGVKD. The CDR3 covers 17 residues.

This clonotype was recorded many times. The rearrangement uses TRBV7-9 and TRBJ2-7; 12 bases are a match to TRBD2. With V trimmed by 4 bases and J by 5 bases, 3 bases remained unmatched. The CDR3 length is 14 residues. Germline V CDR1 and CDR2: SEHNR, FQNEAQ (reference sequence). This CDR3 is CASSSGLAGNEQYF. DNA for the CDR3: TGTGCCAGCAGCTCTGGACTAGCGGGGAACGAGCAGTACTTC.

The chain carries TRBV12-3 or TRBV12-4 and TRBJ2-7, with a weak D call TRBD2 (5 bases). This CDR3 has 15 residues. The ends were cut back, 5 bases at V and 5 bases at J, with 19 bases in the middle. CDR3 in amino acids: CASSLRGSERDEQYF. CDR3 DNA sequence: TGTGCCAGCAGTCTCCGGGGTAGCGAGAGAGACGAGCAGTACTTC.

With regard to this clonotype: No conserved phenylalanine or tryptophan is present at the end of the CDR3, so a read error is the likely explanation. Here the CDR3 reads CASRNRGANYGYTS. The CDR3 coding sequence is TGTGCCAGCAGAAATAGGGGAGCTAACTATGGCTACACCTCC. The rearrangement joins TRBV11-2 to TRBJ1-2; TRBD1 is a possible D gene (5 bases). V gave up 6 bases and J gave up 0 bases, with 11 bases separating them. Per germline, CDR1 SGHAT and CDR2 FQNNGV. This CDR3 is 14 amino acids long.

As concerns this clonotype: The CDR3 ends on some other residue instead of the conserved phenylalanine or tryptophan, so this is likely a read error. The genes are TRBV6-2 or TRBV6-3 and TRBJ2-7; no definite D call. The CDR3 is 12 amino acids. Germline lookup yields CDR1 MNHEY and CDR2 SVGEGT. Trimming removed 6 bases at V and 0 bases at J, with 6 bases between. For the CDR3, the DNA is TGTGCCAGCAGCATCTCCTCCTACGAGCAGTACTCC. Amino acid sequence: CASSISSYEQYS.

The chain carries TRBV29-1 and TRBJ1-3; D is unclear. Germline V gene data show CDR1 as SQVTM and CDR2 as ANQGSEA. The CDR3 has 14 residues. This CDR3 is CCECGGEAGNTIYF. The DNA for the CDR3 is TGCTGCGAGTGTGGCGGGGAAGCAGGAAACACCATATATTTT.

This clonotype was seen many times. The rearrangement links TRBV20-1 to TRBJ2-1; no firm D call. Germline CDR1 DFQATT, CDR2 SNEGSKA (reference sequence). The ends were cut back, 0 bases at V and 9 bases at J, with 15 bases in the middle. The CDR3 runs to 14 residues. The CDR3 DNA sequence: TGCAGTGCTAGAGAAACTACCCGGGTGGGTGAGCAGTTCTTC. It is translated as CSARETTRVGEQFF.

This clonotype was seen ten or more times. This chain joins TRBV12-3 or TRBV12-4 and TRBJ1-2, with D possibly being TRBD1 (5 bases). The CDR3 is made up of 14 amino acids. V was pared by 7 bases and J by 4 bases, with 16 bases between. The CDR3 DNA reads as TGTGCCAGCACTGGGGACCGCCGAATCTATGGCTACACCTTC. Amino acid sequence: CASTGDRRIYGYTF.

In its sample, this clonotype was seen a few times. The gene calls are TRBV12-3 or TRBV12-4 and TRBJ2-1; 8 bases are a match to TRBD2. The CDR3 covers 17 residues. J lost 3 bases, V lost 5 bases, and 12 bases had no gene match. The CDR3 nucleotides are TGTGCCAGCAGTCCTCCTCCCCTAGCGGGTCTCTACAATGAGCAGTTCTTC. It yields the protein CASSPPPLAGLYNEQFF.

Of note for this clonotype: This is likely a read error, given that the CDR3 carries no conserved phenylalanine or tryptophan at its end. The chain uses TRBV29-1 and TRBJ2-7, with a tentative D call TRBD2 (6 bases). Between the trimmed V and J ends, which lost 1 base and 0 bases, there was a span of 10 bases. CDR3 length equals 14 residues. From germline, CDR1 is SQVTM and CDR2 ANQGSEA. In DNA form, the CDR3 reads TGCAGCGTTGAAGTTGGGGGGAGCTCCTACGAGCAGTACTTA. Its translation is CSVEVGGSSYEQYL.

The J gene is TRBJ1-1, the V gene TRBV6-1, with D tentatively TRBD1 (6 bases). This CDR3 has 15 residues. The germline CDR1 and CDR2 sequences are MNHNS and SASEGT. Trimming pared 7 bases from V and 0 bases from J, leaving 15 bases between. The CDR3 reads CASNGGDNLNTEAFF. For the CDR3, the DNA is TGTGCCAGCAATGGCGGGGACAACTTGAACACTGAAGCTTTCTTT.

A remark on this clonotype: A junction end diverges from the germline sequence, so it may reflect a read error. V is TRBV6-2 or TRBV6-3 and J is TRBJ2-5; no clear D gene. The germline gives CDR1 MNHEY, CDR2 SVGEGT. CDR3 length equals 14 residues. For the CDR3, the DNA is TGTGCCAGCAGTTACCCGGGTTCGACGGCGACCCAATACTTC. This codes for CASSYPGSTATQYF.

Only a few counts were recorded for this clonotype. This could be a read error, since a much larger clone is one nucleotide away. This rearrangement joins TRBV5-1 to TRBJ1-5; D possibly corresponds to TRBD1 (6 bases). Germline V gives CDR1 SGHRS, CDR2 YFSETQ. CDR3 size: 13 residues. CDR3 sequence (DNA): TGCGTCAGCCGACAGGACCGTAATCAGCCCCAGCATTTT. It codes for CVSRQDRNQPQHF.

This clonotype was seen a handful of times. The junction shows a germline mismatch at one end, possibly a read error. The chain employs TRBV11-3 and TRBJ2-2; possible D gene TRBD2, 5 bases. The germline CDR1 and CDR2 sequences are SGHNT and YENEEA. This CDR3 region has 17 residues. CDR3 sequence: CTSSPHQSTSNTGELFF. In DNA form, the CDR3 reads TGTACCAGTAGCCCCCATCAATCGACATCGAACACCGGGGAGCTATTTTTT.

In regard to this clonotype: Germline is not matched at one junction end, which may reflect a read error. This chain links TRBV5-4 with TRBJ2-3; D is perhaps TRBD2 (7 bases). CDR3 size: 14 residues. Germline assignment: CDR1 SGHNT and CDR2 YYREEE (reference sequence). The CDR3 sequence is CANSAKEGGDTQYF. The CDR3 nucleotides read TGTGCCAACAGCGCCAAGGAGGGGGGGGATACGCAGTACTTT.

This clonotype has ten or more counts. For the CDR3, the DNA is TGCAGTGCTAGAGATGACAGGGGTGGGCGTAGCAATCAGCCCCAGCATTTT. Translating gives CSARDDRGGRSNQPQHF. This chain joins TRBV20-1 and TRBJ1-5; TRBD1 matches at 8 bases. The germline V gene encodes CDR1 DFQATT and CDR2 SNEGSKA (reference sequence). This CDR3 is built from 17 residues. V shed 0 bases, J shed 0 bases, and the junction held 7 bases outside the gene matches.

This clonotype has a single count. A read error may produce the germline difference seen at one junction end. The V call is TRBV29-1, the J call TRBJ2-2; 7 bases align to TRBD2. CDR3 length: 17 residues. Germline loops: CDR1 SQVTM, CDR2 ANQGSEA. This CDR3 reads CSVQDGGSGTNTGKLFF. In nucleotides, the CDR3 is TGCAGCGTCCAAGATGGGGGGAGCGGGACGAACACCGGGAAGCTGTTTTTT.